This TCR beta chain comes out of a study of T-cell memory formation after mild COVID-19. Trimming stripped 8 bases from V and 5 bases from J, with 16 bases between. CDR1 and CDR2 (germline): MGHRA, YSYEKL. This CDR3 region has 14 residues. TCRdb reanalysed the 5' RACE reads using MiXCR and keeps one entry per CDR3 protein. Altogether about 410,000 distinct CDR3 sequences are present, about 25% being singletons, with the ten largest covering around 13%. This receptor was taken from an adult woman who had mild COVID-19 (a few samples of this study predate the infection). Cell type and time point are not known. The J gene is TRBJ1-5, the V gene TRBV4-1; D might be TRBD1 (6 bases). Sequencing was performed on PBMCs or a T cell subset sorted from them (not recorded which). The CDR3 nucleotides read TGCGCCAGCGGGTTAGGACAGTCCCATCAGCCCCAGCATTTT. It translates to CASGLGQSHQPQHF.